Listed below are T cell receptor beta chains from one sample, sequenced in a study of cytomegalovirus exposure and HLA in healthy donors. TCRdb's table, derived via immunoSEQ multiplex PCR, lists solely in-frame clones and lacks some. The sample lists about 140,000 clones, 75% occurring once. The sequenced sample was PBMCs. Source of these receptors: a man in his forties in good health and CMV-seronegative. The CDR3 runs from the conserved cysteine through the conserved F or W. The D gene is left open where the match is weak. Clone size appears in some rows only: once, few, many, or a class for an expanded clone.

>TRBJ1-5|-|-|TRBV28
CASSRRDYYSNQPQHF
TGTGCCAGCAGTCGCCGGGATTACTATAGCAATCAGCCCCAGCATTTT
>TRBJ2-7|-|-|TRBV21-1
CASSNLGAAGGLGDEQYF
TGTGCCAGCAGCAACTTGGGCGCGGCAGGGGGGCTTGGGGACGAGCAGTACTTC
>TRBJ2-7|-|-|TRBV11-3
CASGRGIENEQYF
TGTGCCAGCGGTCGGGGAATTGAGAACGAGCAGTACTTC
>TRBJ1-4|TRBD1|-|TRBV6-1
CASSGRDRDEKLFF
TGTGCCAGCAGTGGCCGGGACAGGGATGAAAAACTGTTTTTT
>TRBJ2-3|-|-|TRBV5-1
CASSWRAQRGTDTQYF
TGCGCCAGCAGCTGGAGGGCACAACGGGGCACAGATACGCAGTATTTT
>TRBJ2-2|-|-|TRBV28
CASTSTIITGELFF
TGTGCCAGCACCTCGACTATTATCACCGGGGAGCTGTTTTTT
>TRBJ1-5|-|-|TRBV27
CASSSLGNQPQHF
TGTGCCAGCAGTTCATTAGGCAATCAGCCCCAGCATTTT
>TRBJ1-2|-|-|TRBV25-1
CASRKGREGGYTF
TGTGCCAGCAGAAAAGGCAGGGAAGGAGGCTACACCTTC
>TRBJ2-2|TRBD1|-|TRBV5-4
CASSWTGPLGGELFF
TGTGCCAGCAGCTGGACAGGGCCTCTGGGCGGGGAGCTGTTTTTT
>TRBJ1-3|TRBD1|-|TRBV11-2
CASSLYGWGTVVSGNTIYF
TGTGCCAGCAGCTTATACGGATGGGGGACAGTCGTCTCTGGAAACACCATATATTTT
>TRBJ1-1|TRBD1|-|TRBV10-3
CAISESTGGLNTEAFF
TGTGCCATCAGTGAGTCTACAGGGGGCCTGAACACTGAAGCTTTCTTT
>TRBJ2-3|-|few|TRBV7-2
CASSLASYSTDTQYF
TGTGCCAGCAGCTTAGCCTCCTATAGCACAGATACGCAGTATTTT
>TRBJ1-5|-|few|TRBV7-8
CASSLVGGTYQPQHF
TGTGCCAGCAGCTTAGTTGGGGGCACCTATCAGCCCCAGCATTTT
>TRBJ1-5|-|-|TRBV7-8
CASSLYRYSNQPQHF
TGTGCCAGCAGCTTGTACAGATATAGCAATCAGCCCCAGCATTTT
>TRBJ1-5|-|-|TRBV5-6
CASSLGTGVNQPQHF
TGTGCCAGCAGCTTGGGGACGGGGGTAAATCAGCCCCAGCATTTT
>TRBJ1-5|-|-|TRBV10-3
CAISEQAGNQPQHF
TGTGCCATCAGTGAGCAGGCAGGGAATCAGCCCCAGCATTTT
>TRBJ2-3|-|-|TRBV7-9
CASSLFWQFTDTQYF
TGTGCCAGCAGCTTATTTTGGCAATTCACAGATACGCAGTATTTT
>TRBJ1-2|TRBD1|-|TRBV6-1
CARANDRGYGYTF
TGTGCCAGGGCGAACGACAGGGGCTATGGCTACACCTTC
>TRBJ1-1|-|-|TRBV7-2
CASSLLGGDTEAFF
TGTGCCAGCAGCTTACTGGGAGGGGACACTGAAGCTTTCTTT
>TRBJ1-6|-|-|TRBV27
CASADSSYNSPLHF
TGTGCCAGCGCCGATAGCTCCTATAATTCACCCCTCCACTTT
>TRBJ2-3|TRBD2|-|TRBV7-9
CASSLMRTSYTDTQYF
TGTGCCAGCAGCTTAATGCGGACTAGCTACACAGATACGCAGTATTTT
>TRBJ1-3|-|-|TRBV7-2
CASTIGQRDTIYF
TGTGCCAGCACCATCGGACAAAGAGACACCATATATTTT
>TRBJ1-4|-|-|TRBV28
CASSPVRTATNEKLFF
TGTGCCAGCAGTCCCGTTAGGACAGCAACTAATGAAAAACTGTTTTTT
>TRBJ1-2|TRBD1|-|TRBV18
CASSPDRGQVYGYTF
TGTGCCAGCTCACCGGACAGGGGGCAGGTCTATGGCTACACCTTC
>TRBJ2-5|TRBD2|once|TRBV7-2
CASSLVSGGMETQYF
TGTGCCAGCAGCTTAGTTAGCGGGGGGATGGAGACCCAGTACTTC
>TRBJ1-1|-|-|TRBV7-6
CASSPQGRVRLMDTEAFF
TGTGCCAGCAGCCCGCAGGGGAGGGTCCGGTTAATGGACACTGAAGCTTTCTTT
>TRBJ2-3|-|-|TRBV5-4
CASSLRAGETQYF
TGTGCCAGCAGCTTGCGGGCAGGGGAGACGCAGTATTTT
>TRBJ2-1|-|-|TRBV5-6
CATRGARDINEQFF
TGTGCCACTCGGGGGGCCAGGGATATTAATGAGCAGTTCTTC
>TRBJ2-7|TRBD1|-|TRBV7-6
CASSLQGVRSYEQYF
TGTGCCAGCAGCTTACAGGGGGTGAGGTCCTACGAGCAGTACTTC
>TRBJ2-3|-|-|TRBV7-8
CASSLSTASTDTQYF
TGTGCCAGCAGCTTATCGACAGCAAGCACAGATACGCAGTATTTT
>TRBJ1-1|-|once|TRBV19
CASSTGLNTEAFF
TGTGCCAGTAGCACAGGGTTGAACACTGAAGCTTTCTTT
>TRBJ2-7|TRBD1|-|TRBV9
CASSVSGQDLYEQYF
TGTGCCAGCAGCGTATCTGGACAGGACCTCTACGAGCAGTACTTC
>TRBJ1-1|-|-|TRBV10-3
CAISPTGAPTEAFF
TGTGCCATCTCCCCCACTGGGGCCCCCACTGAAGCTTTCTTT
>TRBJ1-1|TRBD1|-|TRBV4-3
CASSQERPQGLVTEAFF
TGCGCCAGCAGCCAAGAACGACCACAGGGGTTGGTCACTGAAGCTTTCTTT
>TRBJ1-2|-|-|TRBV2
CASSEEQLILYGYTF
TGTGCCAGCAGTGAAGAACAGCTGATCCTCTATGGCTACACCTTC
>TRBJ2-1|-|-|TRBV4-3
CASSQDRQSYNEQFF
TGCGCCAGCAGCCAAGACCGACAGAGCTACAATGAGCAGTTCTTC
>TRBJ2-3|TRBD2|-|TRBV15
CATSRVLAGETRTDTQYF
TGTGCCACCAGCAGAGTTCTAGCGGGGGAGACGCGCACAGATACGCAGTATTTT
>TRBJ1-1|-|-|TRBV11-2
CASSLIEDISFTEAFF
TGTGCCAGCAGCCTAATCGAGGACATATCATTCACTGAAGCTTTCTTT
>TRBJ1-1|TRBD1|-|TRBV19
CARRQGCLGTEAFF
TGTGCCAGACGACAGGGGTGCTTGGGCACTGAAGCTTTCTTT
>TRBJ1-1|-|-|TRBV7-9
CASGTTPNTEAFF
TGTGCCAGCGGCACGACACCGAACACTGAAGCTTTCTTT
>TRBJ2-5|TRBD2|-|TRBV27
CASGLGRETQYF
TGTGCCAGCGGCCTCGGGAGGGAGACCCAGTACTTC
>TRBJ2-7|-|-|TRBV2
CASSGSSVAGLVEYEQYF
TGTGCCAGCAGTGGGAGTAGTGTAGCCGGGTTGGTAGAGTACGAGCAGTACTTC
>TRBJ1-1|-|few|TRBV7-9
CASSLVVRNTEAFF
TGTGCCAGCAGCTTAGTGGTCAGGAACACTGAAGCTTTCTTT
>TRBJ1-3|-|-|TRBV7-8
CASARAPGVSYGNTIYF
TGTGCCAGCGCCAGAGCCCCCGGGGTATCTTATGGAAACACCATATATTTT
>TRBJ2-3|-|-|TRBV10-3
CAISESNTGSSTDTQYF
TGTGCCATCAGTGAGTCTAATACAGGGTCAAGCACAGATACGCAGTATTTT
>TRBJ2-3|TRBD1|-|TRBV18
CASSQGGTDTQYF
TGTGCCAGCTCCCAGGGGGGCACAGATACGCAGTATTTT
>TRBJ1-3|TRBD1|-|TRBV7-2
CASSPGTASGNTIYF
TGTGCCAGCAGCCCCGGGACAGCTTCTGGAAACACCATATATTTT
>TRBJ1-1|-|-|TRBV7-9
CASSLLTELNTEAFF
TGTGCCAGCAGCTTACTGACAGAGCTGAACACTGAAGCTTTCTTT
>TRBJ1-1|TRBD1|few|TRBV5-1
CASSLMGQGNEAFF
TGCGCCAGCAGCTTGATGGGACAGGGTAACGAAGCTTTCTTT
>TRBJ1-1|TRBD1|-|TRBV18
CASSGTDNTEAFF
TGTGCCAGCTCCGGGACAGATAACACTGAAGCTTTCTTT
>TRBJ1-3|-|-|TRBV20-1
CSAAGWNTIYF
TGCAGTGCGGCAGGGTGGAACACCATATATTTT
>TRBJ2-1|-|once|TRBV5-1
CASSELSRDEQFF
TGCGCCAGCAGCGAGCTCTCCCGGGATGAGCAGTTCTTC
>TRBJ2-5|-|-|TRBV19
CASSMGETQYF
TGTGCCAGTAGTATGGGCGAGACCCAGTACTTC
>TRBJ1-2|-|-|TRBV7-9
CASSSGEGVGYTF
TGTGCCAGCAGTTCCGGCGAAGGGGTTGGCTACACCTTC
>TRBJ1-5|-|-|TRBV6-5
CASSAVLGVQPQHF
TGTGCCAGCAGTGCCGTTTTAGGGGTTCAGCCCCAGCATTTT
>TRBJ2-5|-|-|TRBV11-2
CASSSWDTQETQYF
TGTGCCAGCAGCTCCTGGGACACGCAAGAGACCCAGTACTTC